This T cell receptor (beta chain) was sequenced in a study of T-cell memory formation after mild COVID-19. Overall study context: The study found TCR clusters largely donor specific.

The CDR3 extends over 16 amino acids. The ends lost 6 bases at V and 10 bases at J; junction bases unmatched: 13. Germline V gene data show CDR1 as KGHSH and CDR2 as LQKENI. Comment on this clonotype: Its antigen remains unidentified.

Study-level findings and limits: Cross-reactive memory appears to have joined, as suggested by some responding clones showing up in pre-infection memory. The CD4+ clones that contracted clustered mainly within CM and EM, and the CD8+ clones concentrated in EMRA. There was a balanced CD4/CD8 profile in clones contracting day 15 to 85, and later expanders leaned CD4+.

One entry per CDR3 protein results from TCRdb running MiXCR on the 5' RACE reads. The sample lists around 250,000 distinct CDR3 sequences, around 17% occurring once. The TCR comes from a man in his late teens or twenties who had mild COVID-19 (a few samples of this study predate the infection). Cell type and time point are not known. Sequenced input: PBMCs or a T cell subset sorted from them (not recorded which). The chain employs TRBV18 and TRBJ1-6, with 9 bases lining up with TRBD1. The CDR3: CASSLVTGTGWSPLHF. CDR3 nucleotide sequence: TGTGCCAGCTCCCTGGTCACCGGGACAGGGTGGTCACCCCTCCACTTT.